This T cell receptor beta chain comes out of a study of post-analysis software for immune sequencing data. Study-level points and caveats: About five TRBV segments appeared more often in patients than in controls, and TRBV5-6, TRBV5-1 and TRBV20-1 were among these.

Remarks on this clonotype: Its antigen is unknown. This may be a read error: a much more frequent sequence differs by one nucleotide.

cDNA libraries for TCR beta contained unique molecular identifiers. TCRdb analysed the PCR reads with MiXCR anew, one entry per CDR3 protein. The table lists hundreds of thousands of distinct CDR3 sequences, about 32% of them singletons. This CDR3 contains 13 residues. Trimming left V 7 bases short and J 5 bases short, with 12 bases between. Per germline, CDR1 LGHNT and CDR2 FRNRAP. The chain carries TRBV12-5 and TRBJ2-1; D tentatively reads TRBD1 or TRBD2 (5 bases each). The sequence was collected from a girl under 18 with multiple sclerosis. Input material: blood. CDR3 nucleotides: TGTGCTAGTGCGAGGGGCAGCGACAATGAGCAGTTCTTC. This gives the protein CASARGSDNEQFF.